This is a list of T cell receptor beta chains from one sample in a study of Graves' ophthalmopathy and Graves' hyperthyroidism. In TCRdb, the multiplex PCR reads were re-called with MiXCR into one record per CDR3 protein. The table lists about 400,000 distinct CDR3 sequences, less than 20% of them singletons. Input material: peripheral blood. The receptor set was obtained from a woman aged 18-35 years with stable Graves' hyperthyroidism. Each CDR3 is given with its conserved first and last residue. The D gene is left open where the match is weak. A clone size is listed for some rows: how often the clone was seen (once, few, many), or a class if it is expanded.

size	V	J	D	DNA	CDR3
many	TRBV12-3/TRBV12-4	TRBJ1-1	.	TGTGCCAGCAGTTTCGGGGGGGCCCCTGAAGCTTTCTTT	CASSFGGAPEAFF
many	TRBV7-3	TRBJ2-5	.	TGTGCCAGCAGCACCGACCGGGGAGAGACCCAGTACTTC	CASSTDRGETQYF
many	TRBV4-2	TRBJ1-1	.	TGTGCCAGCAGCCCCCCAGCGTTGAGCGCTGAAGCTTTCTTT	CASSPPALSAEAFF
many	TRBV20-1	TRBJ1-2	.	TGCAGTGCTAGACCCAAAGATGGCTACACCTTC	CSARPKDGYTF
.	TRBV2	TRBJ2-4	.	TGTGCCAGCAGTGAACGGGCCGGTAACAAAAACATTAAGTACTTC	CASSERAGNKNIKYF
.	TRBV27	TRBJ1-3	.	TGTGCCAGAAATGGGGGGTTCTCTGGAAACACCATATATTTT	CARNGGFSGNTIYF
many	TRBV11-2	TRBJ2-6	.	TGTGCCAGCAGCTTCTCGACGGTTCCTGGGGCCAACGTCCTGACTTTC	CASSFSTVPGANVLTF
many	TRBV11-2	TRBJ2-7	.	TGTGCCAGCCTTCCTCCGTCCTCCTACGAGCAGTACTTC	CASLPPSSYEQYF
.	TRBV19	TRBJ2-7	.	TGTGCCAGTAGTATAACCGGCGAGTATCCCCTATGGGAGCAGTACTTC	CASSITGEYPLWEQYF
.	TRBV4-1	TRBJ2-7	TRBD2	TGCGCCAGCAGCCAAGACCCCGGGGGGGCCGGATCTCACGAGCAGTACTTC	CASSQDPGGAGSHEQYF
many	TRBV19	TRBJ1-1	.	TGTGCCAGTAGTATCGATGTCTTTTGGAACACTGAAGCTTTCTTT	CASSIDVFWNTEAFF
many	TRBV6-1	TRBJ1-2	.	TGTGCCAGCAGTGAGCAGGGAGATGGCTACACCTTC	CASSEQGDGYTF
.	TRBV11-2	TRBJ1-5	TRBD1	TGTGCCAGCAGCACCAAGCATCGGGACAGGGGAAGAAATCAGCCCCAGCATTTT	CASSTKHRDRGRNQPQHF
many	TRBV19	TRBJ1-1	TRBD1	TGTGCCAGTAGTACCACAGGGGTGCCGAACACTGAAGCTTTCTTT	CASSTTGVPNTEAFF
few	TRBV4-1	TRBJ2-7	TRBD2	TGCGCCAGCAGCCAAGAGGTAATAGAGCGGGGGGCCTACGAGCAGTACTTC	CASSQEVIERGAYEQYF
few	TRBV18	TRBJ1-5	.	TGTGCCAGCTCACCGCGTCCGGTACGGAGCAATCAGCCCCAGCATTTT	CASSPRPVRSNQPQHF
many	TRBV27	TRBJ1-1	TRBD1	TGTGCCAGCAATCCCGGGACAGGGAAGATCACTGAAGCTTTCTTT	CASNPGTGKITEAFF
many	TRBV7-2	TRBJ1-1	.	TGTGCCAGCAGCTTAGGGCCCCCGGCGAACACTGAAGCTTTCTTT	CASSLGPPANTEAFF
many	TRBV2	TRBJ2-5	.	TGTGCCAGCAGTGAGTGGCGGAGGGAACAAGAGACCCAGTACTTC	CASSEWRREQETQYF
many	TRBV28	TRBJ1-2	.	TGTGCCAGCAGTTCCGGTTATGGCTACACCTTC	CASSSGYGYTF
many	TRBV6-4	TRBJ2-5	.	TGTGCCAGCAGTGATAGGAGGGGGCGATTCCAAGAGACCCAGTACTTC	CASSDRRGRFQETQYF
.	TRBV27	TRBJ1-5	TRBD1	TGTGCCAGCAGTCATTACCCCCCCGGACAGGGCCGCTTCAATCAGCCCCAGCATTTT	CASSHYPPGQGRFNQPQHF
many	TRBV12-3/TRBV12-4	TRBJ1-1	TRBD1	TGTGCCAGCAGTTTAGATGGGACAGGGGGCGGTTCGAACACTGAAGCTTTCTTT	CASSLDGTGGGSNTEAFF
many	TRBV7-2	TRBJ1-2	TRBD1	TGTGCCAGCAGCAGGGACAGGGGGCGAGCTTATGGCTACACCTTC	CASSRDRGRAYGYTF
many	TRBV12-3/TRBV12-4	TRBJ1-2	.	TGTGCCAGCAGTTTAAATCCAGGGTCTAACTATGGCTACACCTTC	CASSLNPGSNYGYTF
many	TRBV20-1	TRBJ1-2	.	TGCAGTGCGGTAGAGGGGGGCTCCTATGGCTACACCTTC	CSAVEGGSYGYTF
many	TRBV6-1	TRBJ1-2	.	TGTGCCAGCAGTGGGGAGCGGGAATATGGCTACACCTTC	CASSGEREYGYTF
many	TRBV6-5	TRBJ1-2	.	TGTGCCAGCAGTTACGGAGGGGCTATAATACCCAACTATGGCTACACCTTC	CASSYGGAIIPNYGYTF
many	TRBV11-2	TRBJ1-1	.	TGTGCCAGCAGCACCCAAGCCTTACAGGGTAAGGACACTGAAGCTTTCTTT	CASSTQALQGKDTEAFF
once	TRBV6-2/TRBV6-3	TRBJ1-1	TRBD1	TGTGCCGGAGGGGGACAGGGGGCGGGGAACACTGAAGCTTTCTTT	CAGGGQGAGNTEAFF
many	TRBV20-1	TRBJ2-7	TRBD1	TGCAGTGCCACAAAAGGACAGGGTAGCGACGAGCAGTACTTC	CSATKGQGSDEQYF
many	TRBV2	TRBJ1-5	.	TGTGCCAGCAGAGAACAGGGCTTGGATCAGCCCCAGCATTTT	CASREQGLDQPQHF
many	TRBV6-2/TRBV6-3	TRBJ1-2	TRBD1	TGTGCCAGCACCGACGACCTACGACAGGGGGGGACCCACTATGGCTACACCTTC	CASTDDLRQGGTHYGYTF
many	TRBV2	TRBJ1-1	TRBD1	TGTGCCAGCAGTCCTTGGACAGGGGGCGCGACTGAAGCTTTCTTT	CASSPWTGGATEAFF
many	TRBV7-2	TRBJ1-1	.	TGTGCCAGCAGCTCTCAAATGAACACTGAAGCTTTCTTT	CASSSQMNTEAFF
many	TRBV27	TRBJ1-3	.	TGTGCCAGCAGTTTCGGGGGACCCTTCTCTGGAAACACCATATATTTT	CASSFGGPFSGNTIYF
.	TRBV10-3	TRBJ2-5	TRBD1	TGTGCCATCAGTGAGTCGAGTCAGGGGGCGTCGTGGCAAGAGACCCAGTACTTC	CAISESSQGASWQETQYF
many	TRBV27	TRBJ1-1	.	TGTGCCAGCAGCTACCGCACCGGGGTCACGCACACTGAAGCTTTCTTT	CASSYRTGVTHTEAFF
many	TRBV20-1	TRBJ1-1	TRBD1	TGCAGTGCTAGGGCCCCAGGGGGGACTGAAGCTTTCTTT	CSARAPGGTEAFF
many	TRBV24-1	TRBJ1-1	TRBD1	TGTGCCACCAGTGATCGCAGGGGGACTGAAGCTTTCTTT	CATSDRRGTEAFF
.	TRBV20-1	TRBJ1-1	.	TGCAGTGCTAGGAGGAAAAACACTGAAGCTTTCTTT	CSARRKNTEAFF
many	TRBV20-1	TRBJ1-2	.	TGCAGTGCTAGAGATCTGGAACAGACTAACTATGGCTACACCTTC	CSARDLEQTNYGYTF
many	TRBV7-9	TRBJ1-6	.	TGTGCCAGCAGCTTAACCGAGAGTTCACCCCTCCACTTT	CASSLTESSPLHF
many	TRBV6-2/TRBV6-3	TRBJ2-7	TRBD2	TGTGCCAGCAGGCGCCTAGCGGGGGGCTCCTACGAGCAGTACTTC	CASRRLAGGSYEQYF
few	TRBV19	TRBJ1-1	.	TGTGCCAGTAGTATAGATGAGGCTGGGACAATGAACACTGAAGCTTTCTTT	CASSIDEAGTMNTEAFF
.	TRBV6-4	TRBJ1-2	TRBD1	TGTGCCAGCGGGGACAGGGAAGACTATGGCTACACCTTC	CASGDREDYGYTF
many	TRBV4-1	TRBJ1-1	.	TGCGCCAGCAGCCATTCAGGAGAAGCTTTCTTT	CASSHSGEAFF
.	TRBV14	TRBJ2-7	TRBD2	TGTGCCAGCAGCCAAGTGGAGCGGGGAGCGGGCGAGCAGTACTTC	CASSQVERGAGEQYF